This entry lists 10 T cell receptor beta chains sequenced from one sample in a study of CD8 T cells in ankylosing spondylitis. From the 5' RACE reads, TCRdb called clonotypes with MiXCR, one entry per CDR3 protein. The data hold nearly 250,000 distinct CDR3 sequences, with 32% observed a single time. The sequenced sample consisted of blood, either unsorted or a sorted T cell fraction (not recorded which). Receptors originate from a male donor with ankylosing spondylitis or in good health (not recorded which).

This clonotype was seen a few times. This chain uses TRBV15 with TRBJ2-7; no clear D gene. CDR3 length: 12 residues. The germline CDR1 and CDR2 sequences are LNHNV and YYDKDF (reference sequence). Trimming cost V 5 bases and J 5 bases, with 10 bases left between them. CDR3 loop: CATSAGSNEQYF. CDR3 DNA: TGTGCCACCAGCGCAGGTAGCAACGAGCAGTACTTC.

In its sample, this clonotype was seen many times. The V gene is TRBV6-5, the J gene TRBJ2-1, with D possibly TRBD2 on 6 matching bases. Germline CDR1 MNHEY, CDR2 SVGAGI. The CDR3 contains 12 residues. With 4 bases removed from V and 10 bases from J, the gap between germline ends came to 11 bases. CDR3 sequence (DNA): TGTGCCAGCAGTTCCGAGGGGAGGGAGCAGTTCTTC. Protein sequence: CASSSEGREQFF.

The chain couples TRBV20-1 to TRBJ1-1; D unresolved. This CDR3 has 13 amino acids. Trimming stripped 0 bases from V and 6 bases from J, with 11 bases between. CDR1 DFQATT and CDR2 SNEGSKA come from the germline V gene (reference sequence). For the CDR3, the DNA is TGCAGTGCTAGAGATGGGAGGAAGGCTGAAGCTTTCTTT. The encoded protein is CSARDGRKAEAFF.

The V gene is TRBV18, the J gene TRBJ1-1; maybe TRBD1 (5 bases). Per the germline V gene, CDR1 is KGHSH and CDR2 is LQKENI. This CDR3 has 13 residues. Trimming cost V 6 bases and J 5 bases, with 13 bases left between them. CDR3 in amino acids: CASSLVGRTEAFF. CDR3 bases: TGTGCCAGCTCCCTCGTGGGGCGGACTGAAGCTTTCTTT. Based on the CDR3 plus reference TRBV18 and TRBJ1-1, the full variable domain is NAGVMQNPRHLVRRRGQEARLRCSPMKGHSHVYWYRQLPEEGLKFMVYLQKENIIDESGMPKERFSAEFPKEGPSILRIQQVVRGDSAAYFCASSLVGRTEAFFGQGTRLTVV.

The chain carries TRBV7-3 and TRBJ2-2; D might be TRBD2 (5 bases). V dropped 2 bases and J dropped 2 bases, with 9 bases sitting between them. From germline, CDR1 is SGHTA and CDR2 FQGTGA. This CDR3 comprises 15 residues. The DNA for the CDR3 is TGTGCCAGCAGCTTACTAGGGAGCAACACCGGGGAGCTGTTTTTT. Residues: CASSLLGSNTGELFF.

The V call is TRBV3-1, the J call TRBJ2-1; TRBD1 matches at 10 bases. There are 15 residues in the CDR3. V lost 5 bases, J lost 6 bases, and 7 bases stayed unmatched. The germline gives CDR1 LGHDT, CDR2 YNNKEL (reference sequence). CDR3 residues: CASSAWTGGFNEQFF. The CDR3 region has the DNA TGTGCCAGCAGCGCCTGGACAGGGGGGTTCAATGAGCAGTTCTTC.

This chain uses TRBV27 with TRBJ2-3, with 9 bases that match TRBD1. Per germline, CDR1 MNHEY and CDR2 SMNVEV (reference sequence). The V gene end was trimmed by 3 bases and the J gene end by 4 bases; junction bases not matched to a gene: 14. The CDR3 length is 18 residues. The CDR3 loop reads CASSFRSGTGPWADTQYF. The CDR3 DNA sequence: TGTGCCAGCAGTTTCCGGTCCGGGACAGGGCCCTGGGCAGATACGCAGTATTTT.

The chain couples TRBV5-1 to TRBJ1-2; 7 positions match TRBD1. The CDR3 loop spans 14 amino acids. Germline V gene data show CDR1 as SGHRS and CDR2 as YFSETQ. Germline trimming cut 4 bases from V and 7 bases from J; bases unmatched to any gene: 10. CDR3 protein: CASSPDRVAGGYTF. DNA for the CDR3: TGCGCCAGCAGCCCAGACAGGGTGGCTGGTGGCTACACCTTC.

The V and J genes are TRBV3-1 and TRBJ2-5; either TRBD1 or TRBD2 may supply D (5 bases each). This CDR3 spans 15 amino acids. Germline loops: CDR1 LGHDT, CDR2 YNNKEL (reference sequence). The V and J ends lost 0 bases and 5 bases respectively, with 13 bases between them. Here the CDR3 reads CASSQEGLAGETQYF. Here the CDR3 DNA reads TGTGCCAGCAGCCAAGAAGGGCTAGCAGGGGAGACCCAGTACTTC.

This chain links TRBV10-2 with TRBJ2-1; D gene unclear. Trimming pared 7 bases from V and 2 bases from J, leaving 12 bases between. The germline V gene has CDR1 WSHSY and CDR2 SAAADI. There are 14 residues in the CDR3. The CDR3 bases are TGCGCCAGCACTGACAAGGTTCCCTACAATGAGCAGTTCTTC. Amino acids: CASTDKVPYNEQFF.